Listed below are T cell receptor beta chains from one sample, sequenced in a study of cytomegalovirus exposure and HLA in healthy donors. Assay used: immunoSEQ multiplex PCR; TCRdb lists only in-frame clones, some missing. Among about 150,000 clones listed, around 83% were seen once. Sequenced input: PBMCs. These receptors all stem from a man between 25 and 39 years old in good health and CMV-seropositive. The CDR3 runs from the conserved cysteine through the conserved F or W. Fields, in order: V gene, CDR3 protein.

V: TRBV7-2; CDR3: CASSLVGNTEAFF
V: TRBV6-5; CDR3: CASSEGQGADTQYF
V: TRBV5-6; CDR3: CASSGRGLYGYTF
V: TRBV5-1; CDR3: CASSLMTGDQPQHF
V: TRBV5-1; CDR3: CASVGLAGVVNEQFF
V: TRBV25-1; CDR3: CASRGAGTQYF
V: TRBV5-1; CDR3: CASSPAGVRSYEQYF
V: TRBV6-1; CDR3: CASTRKRGLTDTQYF
V: TRBV5-6; CDR3: CASSEVDRYDNEQFF
V: TRBV5-1; CDR3: CASGPLRDIGDYEQYF
V: TRBV5-1; CDR3: CASSKDRTWNTEAFF
V: TRBV27; CDR3: CASSPFGRNIYEQYF
V: TRBV12-5; CDR3: CASGLLLSGEQFF
V: TRBV27; CDR3: CASSLASAGGGEQFF
V: TRBV5-4; CDR3: CASSPKTRLNTGELFF
V: TRBV19; CDR3: CASSKRTSGSTDTQYF
V: TRBV25-1; CDR3: CASSDGRGTDTQYF
V: TRBV6-1; CDR3: CASSEYVRVRNQPQHF
V: TRBV7-9; CDR3: CASSPGQTTQYF
V: TRBV7-8; CDR3: CASSTASSFLGNEQFF
V: TRBV5-6; CDR3: CASSFFSSGRYSTDTQYF
V: TRBV5-1; CDR3: CASSWRAGEAGELFF
V: TRBV7-9; CDR3: CASSLGPGLVNNEQFF
V: TRBV5-1; CDR3: CASSLGLAGGLSTDTQYF
V: TRBV6-5; CDR3: CASRDTSRAQYF
V: TRBV18; CDR3: CASSTTSGVRPETQYF
V: TRBV4-2; CDR3: CASSQAHGQGGTYGYTF
V: TRBV27; CDR3: CASSFLLADNEQFF
V: TRBV7-9; CDR3: CASSPDSMNTEAFF
V: TRBV19; CDR3: CASSPSSGNTIYF
V: TRBV18; CDR3: CASSPPRGGLLQETQYF
V: TRBV7-2; CDR3: CASSLARRASGRVSYEQYF
V: TRBV2; CDR3: CASSDPGGGTGELFF
V: TRBV6-5; CDR3: CASSQGASPDTQYF
V: TRBV2; CDR3: CASSEGAGVINQPQHF
V: TRBV7-2; CDR3: CASSGQAGGSYEQYF
V: TRBV10-3; CDR3: CAISAGGGSEKLFF
V: TRBV7-2; CDR3: CASSLGGVSTDTQYF
V: TRBV5-5; CDR3: CASSRTTGSSYNEQFF
V: TRBV25-1; CDR3: CASSELEGPYNEQFF
V: TRBV29-1; CDR3: CSVRLRLQETQYF